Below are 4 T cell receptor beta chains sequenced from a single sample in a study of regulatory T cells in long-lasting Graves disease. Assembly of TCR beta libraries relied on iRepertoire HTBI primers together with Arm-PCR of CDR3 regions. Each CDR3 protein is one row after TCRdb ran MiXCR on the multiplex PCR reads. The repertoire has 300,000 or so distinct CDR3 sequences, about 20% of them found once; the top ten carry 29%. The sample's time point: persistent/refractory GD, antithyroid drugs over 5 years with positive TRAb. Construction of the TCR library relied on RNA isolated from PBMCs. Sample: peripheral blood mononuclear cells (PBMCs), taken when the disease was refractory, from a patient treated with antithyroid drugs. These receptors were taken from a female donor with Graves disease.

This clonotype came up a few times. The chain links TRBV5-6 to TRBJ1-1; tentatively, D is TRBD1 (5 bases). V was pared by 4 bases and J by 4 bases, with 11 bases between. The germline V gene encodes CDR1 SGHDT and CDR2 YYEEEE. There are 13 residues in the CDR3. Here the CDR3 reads CASSGGGSTEAFF. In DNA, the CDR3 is TGTGCCAGCAGCGGGGGGGGGAGCACTGAAGCTTTCTTT. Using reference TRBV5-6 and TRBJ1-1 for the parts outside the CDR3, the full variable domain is DAGVTQSPTHLIKTRGQQVTLRCSPKSGHDTVSWYQQALGQGPQFIFQYYEEEERQRGNFPDRFSGHQFPNYSSELNVNALLLGDSALYLCASSGGGSTEAFFGQGTRLTVV.

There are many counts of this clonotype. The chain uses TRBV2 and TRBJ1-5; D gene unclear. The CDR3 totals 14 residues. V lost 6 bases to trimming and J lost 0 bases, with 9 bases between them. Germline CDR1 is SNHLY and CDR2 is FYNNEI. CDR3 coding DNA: TGTGCCAGCAGGGATGGGTATAGCAATCAGCCCCAGCATTTT. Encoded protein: CASRDGYSNQPQHF.

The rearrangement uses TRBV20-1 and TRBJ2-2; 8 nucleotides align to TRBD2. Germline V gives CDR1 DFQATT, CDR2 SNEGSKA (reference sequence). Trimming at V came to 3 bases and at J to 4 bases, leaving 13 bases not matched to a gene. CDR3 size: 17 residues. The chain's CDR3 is CSASRGGASGRTGELFF. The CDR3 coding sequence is TGCAGTGCTAGCCGGGGGGGGGCCAGCGGGCGCACCGGGGAGCTGTTTTTT.

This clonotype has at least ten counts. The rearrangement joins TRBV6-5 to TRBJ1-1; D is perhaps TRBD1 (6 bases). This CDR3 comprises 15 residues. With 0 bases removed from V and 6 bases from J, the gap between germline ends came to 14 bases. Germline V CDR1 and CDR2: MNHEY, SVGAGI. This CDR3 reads CASSYSSWGGPEAFF. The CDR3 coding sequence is TGTGCCAGCAGTTACTCGTCGTGGGGGGGCCCTGAAGCTTTCTTT.